Below are 7 T cell receptor beta chains sequenced from a single sample in a study of T cell responses to AZD1222 COVID-19 vaccine. TCRdb's table, derived via immunoSEQ multiplex PCR, lists solely in-frame clones and lacks some. Among around 94,000 clones listed, roughly 84% were seen once. The sequenced sample was peripheral blood, obtained on day 0 of AZD1222 vaccination. These receptor sequences come from an adult in good health.

Remarks on this clone: The junction and the germline gene differ at one end; a read error may be behind it. CDR3 loop: CASSQGSGTGNF. CDR3 coding DNA: TGTGCCAGCAGCCAGGGGTCCGGGACAGGAAACTTT. The chain has TRBV4-2 and TRBJ1-4, with TRBD1 matching 8 bases. The CDR3 runs to 12 residues. In germline, CDR1 is LGHNA, CDR2 YNFKEQ.

The V and J genes are TRBV10-2 and TRBJ1-1; D not resolved. CDR3 length: 15 residues. V lost 6 bases and J lost 8, with 22 bases in between. From germline, CDR1 is WSHSY and CDR2 SAAADI. In DNA, the CDR3 is TGCGCCAGCAGGATGGGAGGCCCCACAACAGTCGAAGCTTTCTTT. Its protein product is CASRMGGPTTVEAFF.

This chain uses TRBV20-1 with TRBJ2-3; D unclear. Trimming took off 3 bases at V and 2 bases at J, with 12 bases between the two ends. This CDR3 region has 14 residues. Germline V lookup: CDR1 DFQATT, CDR2 SNEGSKA (reference sequence). CDR3 residues: CSASGGWNTDTQYF. The CDR3 DNA reads as TGCAGTGCTAGTGGCGGATGGAACACAGATACGCAGTATTTT.

The chain couples TRBV19 to TRBJ2-5, with D perhaps matching TRBD1 or TRBD2 (5 bases each). Trimming cost V 9 bases and J 2 bases, with 19 bases left between them. The CDR3 extends over 15 amino acids. CDR1 and CDR2 (germline): LNHDA, SQIVND (reference sequence). The CDR3 here is CASRAGRGRQETQYF. CDR3 DNA sequence: TGTGCCAGCAGAGCCGGACGGGGCAGGCAAGAGACCCAGTACTTC.

V is TRBV5-8 and J is TRBJ1-2, with D possibly TRBD1 on 6 matching bases. Germline CDR1 reads SGHTS; CDR2 reads YDEGEE. This CDR3 contains 13 residues. Trimming stripped 3 bases from V and 8 bases from J, with 14 bases between. The CDR3 reads CASSSRGLYGYTF. CDR3 bases: TGTGCCAGCAGCTCCAGGGGTTTATACGGCTACACCTTC.

The chain links TRBV10-3 to TRBJ1-5; 10 bases agree with TRBD1. The germline gives CDR1 ENHRY, CDR2 SYGVKD. The junction had 6 bases not matched to a gene; V was cut back by 4 bases and J by 6 bases. The CDR3 sequence is 15 residues long. The CDR3 sequence: CAISGGDRGSQPQHF. CDR3 nucleotide sequence: TGTGCCATCAGTGGTGGGGACAGGGGCTCTCAGCCCCAGCATTTT.

The chain is built from TRBV6-2 or TRBV6-3 and TRBJ1-2, with 8 bases identical to TRBD1. Germline lookup yields CDR1 MNHEY and CDR2 SVGEGT. CDR3 length: 17 residues. Trimming took 6 bases from V and 1 from J; bases not matched to a gene: 13. The CDR3 nucleotides are TGTGCCAGCAGCCGGGGACAGGAATCCCGCCTTAACTATGGCTACACCTTC. Protein sequence: CASSRGQESRLNYGYTF.